The rows below give T cell receptor beta chains drawn from one sample of a study of cytomegalovirus exposure and HLA in healthy donors. Assay: immunoSEQ multiplex PCR; the TCRdb copy retains only in-frame clones and omits some. This repertoire includes some 110,000 clones. The sequenced sample was PBMCs. These receptors were obtained from a man in his forties in good health and CMV-seronegative. Each CDR3 is given with its conserved first and last residue. Fields, in order: J gene, V gene, CDR3 protein.

>TRBJ2-1|TRBV7-3
CASSLGTSGRSSYNEQFF
>TRBJ1-4|TRBV5-6
CASSLVGTGGEKLFF
>TRBJ2-1|TRBV29-1
CSVVRGVAEQFF
>TRBJ2-1|TRBV28
CASSLAGGVEQFF
>TRBJ2-1|TRBV7-7
CASSLRLSLGDEQFF
>NA|TRBV5-4
CASSLPSEQYF
>TRBJ1-5|TRBV19
CASTPTGRSQPQHF
>TRBJ2-1|TRBV11-2
CASSSLRTSGRGVHNEQFF
>TRBJ2-7|TRBV10-3
CAISELGSEGEQYF
>TRBJ2-2|TRBV19
CASRGLLGQGRTGELFF
>TRBJ2-3|TRBV5-1
CASSLVAGGGTDTQYF
>TRBJ2-7|TRBV6-5
CASSYSDTHEQYF
>TRBJ2-4|TRBV10-3
CAISESPGQRSLAKNIQYF
>TRBJ2-7|TRBV19
CASSQGHPYEQYF
>TRBJ1-2|TRBV28
CASSFSKGAYGYTF
>TRBJ2-1|TRBV6-6
CASSDQPRLYNEQFF
>TRBJ1-4|TRBV7-9
CASSLWGATATNEKLFF
>TRBJ1-4|TRBV18
CASSPLGAGEKLFF
>TRBJ2-1|TRBV4-1
CASSQPGLVYNEQFF
>TRBJ2-2|TRBV9
CASSVGSLAGRSSGELFF
>TRBJ1-3|TRBV7-2
CASSLAVGPYSGNTIYF
>TRBJ2-7|TRBV9
CASSFYRLTYWEQYF
>TRBJ2-1|TRBV30
CACRRDGTSGTHEQFF
>TRBJ2-1|TRBV19
CASRELAGEGNEQFF
>TRBJ2-7|TRBV5-1
CASSFASAVYEQYF
>TRBJ2-7|TRBV18
CASSPQGVYEQYF
>TRBJ2-3|TRBV4-1
CASSQLGSGTLKADTQYF
>TRBJ1-1|TRBV28
CASSFRGLDTEAFF
>TRBJ1-5|TRBV7-9
CASSLGGGNQPQHF
>TRBJ2-1|TRBV25-1
CASSELRRGDEQFF
>TRBJ1-5|TRBV2
CASRPPDTGAAQHF
>TRBJ2-7|TRBV5-1
CASSLEAQGANEQYF
>TRBJ2-1|TRBV7-2
CASSSNEQFF
>TRBJ2-7|TRBV29-1
CSVDGAGGGSYEQYF
>TRBJ1-2|TRBV5-1
CASSPQAGTGGWYGYTF
>TRBJ2-7|TRBV6-9
CASSYYAAGQGTYEQYF
>TRBJ1-2|TRBV5-4
CASSARTGGNYGYTF
>TRBJ2-3|TRBV11-3
CASSFAGTYTDTQYF
>TRBJ2-5|TRBV5-1
CASSLGLAGGQETQYF
>TRBJ1-5|TRBV30
CAWSVYRGSNQPQHF
>TRBJ1-1|TRBV6-5
CASSYSRFMNTEAFF
>TRBJ2-7|TRBV4-2
CASSRQSAGGYEQYF
>TRBJ2-1|TRBV25-1
CASSELTGGSYNEQFF
>TRBJ2-7|TRBV28
CASTNVGLLREQYF
>TRBJ2-3|TRBV5-4
CASSQNLFSGRADTQYF
>TRBJ1-3|TRBV28
CASSPGHYSGNTIYF
>TRBJ2-5|TRBV19
CASSPDPGTEETQYF
>TRBJ2-5|TRBV11-2
CASSPWGQGARETQYF
>TRBJ2-3|TRBV18
CASSPGQGVSADTQYF
>TRBJ2-1|TRBV5-5
CASSSVSQVYNEQFF
>TRBJ2-7|TRBV7-2
CASSWGGGPSYEQYF
>TRBJ1-2|TRBV30
CAWRTQGARSSGYTF
>TRBJ1-2|TRBV6-1
CASSLHRTGAYGYTF